These T cell receptor beta chains were read from a single sample in a study of cytomegalovirus exposure and HLA in healthy donors. Repertoires were generated with immunoSEQ multiplex PCR, while TCRdb's copy carries only in-frame clones and drops some. Among about 180,000 clones, 70% to 80% were seen once, and the ten largest hold 3.7%. Material: PBMCs. The receptors here all came from a woman aged 60-70 years in good health and CMV-seropositive. The conserved cysteine and the conserved F or W are not part of the CDR3 here. Each record gives: J gene, V gene, CDR3 protein.

>TRBJ2-2|TRBV9
ASSVRLAGNTGELF
>TRBJ2-4|TRBV5-4
ASSTDGQGKNIQY
>TRBJ2-4|TRBV27
ASSLTGTKNSQY
>TRBJ1-2|TRBV2
ASRSLGGEEGYT
>TRBJ2-3|TRBV28
ASSIGRAGTDTQY
>TRBJ2-4|TRBV6-6
ASSSGQVLAKNIQY
>TRBJ2-7|TRBV28
ASRYRDRESREQY
>TRBJ1-1|TRBV7-2
ASSRAGTGGTEAF
>TRBJ2-3|TRBV5-1
ASRPLGGGAADTQY
>TRBJ2-2|TRBV27
ASSFSGLYLTANTGELF
>TRBJ2-3|TRBV7-2
ASSLELAGLWVNTQY
>TRBJ2-1|TRBV19
ASSIRSRELVDEQF
>TRBJ1-5|TRBV21-1
ASSKGGKVQPQH
>TRBJ1-4|TRBV27
ASSFRQVPEKLF
>TRBJ2-1|TRBV29-1
SVGLAGVGSYNEQF
>TRBJ2-5|TRBV30
AWTRRGGPSETQY
>TRBJ2-3|TRBV4-1
ASSQPASGRSSDTQY
>TRBJ2-7|TRBV7-9
ASSSPDGVSYEQY
>TRBJ2-5|TRBV4-2
ASSPGLAGGQETQY
>TRBJ2-1|TRBV27
ASSLGQGARDEQF
>TRBJ1-2|TRBV18
ASSPGTGGDYGYT
>TRBJ2-1|TRBV5-4
ASSPRGAYNEQF
>TRBJ2-1|TRBV10-3
AISVGTDNEQF
>TRBJ2-5|TRBV7-3
ASSRTGGSQETQY
>TRBJ2-3|TRBV7-3
ASSLTRADTQY
>TRBJ1-5|TRBV30
AWKRRGSGGNQPQH
>TRBJ1-1|TRBV6-1
ASKSDGQGETEAF
>TRBJ2-5|TRBV5-1
ASRDGNQETQY
>TRBJ2-3|TRBV10-3
AISESTATDTQY
>TRBJ2-1|TRBV7-8
ASSFRLVDYNEQF
>TRBJ1-1|TRBV7-6
ASSHGQGRFTEAF